These 17 T cell receptor beta chains came from one sample sequenced in a study of PD-1 blockade in classical Hodgkin lymphoma (dated by TCRdb to the early 2020s). Receptor amplification or capture employed the immunoSEQ multiplex PCR assay. TCRdb holds this immuneACCESS table with in-frame rearrangements only. Some clones are missing; in checked studies, unresolved V genes explain under half, and the rest has no known cause. This sample has some 19,000 clones in its table, and around 80% of those were observed once. Approximately 44% of the sample is in the top ten clones. In light of the paper, this sample's time point label describes: cycle 2 day 1 (C2D1) of nivolumab. Every trial patient had relapsed following autologous stem cell transplantation, and prior brentuximab vedotin exposure was what differed among cohorts A, B and C. Sequencing used peripheral blood mononuclear cells (PBMCs), obtained before the second cycle of nivolumab. The source is a human donor with classical Hodgkin lymphoma.

The rearrangement links TRBV30 to TRBJ1-4; D gene ambiguous. The CDR3 is 14 residues long. The germline CDR1 and CDR2 sequences are GTSNPN and SVGIG (reference sequence). V lost 4 bases, J lost 4 bases, and 13 bases lay in between. The CDR3 DNA reads as TGTGCCTGGAACACCGGGCCATATAATGAAAAACTGTTTTTT. It specifies CAWNTGPYNEKLFF.

The chain is built from TRBV5-1 and TRBJ2-1; tentative D call: TRBD1 (5 bases). The CDR3 has 15 amino acids. Trimming took off 0 bases at V and 2 bases at J, with 9 bases between the two ends. Germline V gene lookup returns CDR1 SGHRS and CDR2 YFSETQ. CDR3 sequence reads: CASSLVQGPYNEQFF. The CDR3 region has the DNA TGCGCCAGCAGCTTGGTTCAGGGCCCCTACAATGAGCAGTTCTTC. Full variable domain (missing parts from reference TRBV5-1 and TRBJ2-1): KAGVTQTPRYLIKTRGQQVTLSCSPISGHRSVSWYQQTPGQGLQFLFEYFSETQRNKGNFPGRFSGRQFSNSRSEMNVSTLELGDSALYLCASSLVQGPYNEQFFGPGTRLTVL.

The chain employs TRBV19 and TRBJ1-2; 7 nucleotides align to TRBD1. In germline, CDR1 is LNHDA, CDR2 SQIVND (reference sequence). V was pared by 6 bases and J by 4 bases, with 11 bases of the junction left unmatched. The CDR3 has 15 amino acids. This chain's CDR3 is CASSHPSGTAYGYTF. The CDR3, as DNA: TGTGCCAGTAGCCACCCTTCCGGGACAGCCTATGGCTACACCTTC.

This chain uses TRBV6-5 with TRBJ2-6; the D gene is possibly TRBD1 (5 bases). The CDR3 runs to 15 residues. V lost 6 bases, J lost 0 bases, and 9 bases lay in between. The germline V gene encodes CDR1 MNHEY and CDR2 SVGAGI. The CDR3 region is CASRQQVSGANVLTF. The CDR3 nucleotides are TGTGCCAGCAGACAACAGGTCTCTGGGGCCAACGTCCTGACTTTC.

This chain links TRBV2 with TRBJ1-1; D call uncertain. The CDR3 loop spans 15 amino acids. With 0 bases removed from V and 0 bases from J, the gap between germline ends came to 8 bases. Per the germline V gene, CDR1 is SNHLY and CDR2 is FYNNEI. The CDR3 loop is CASSEALAVNTEAFF. The CDR3 nucleotides read TGTGCCAGCAGTGAAGCGCTTGCGGTGAACACTGAAGCTTTCTTT.

There are a few counts of this clone. This sequence joins TRBV29-1 and TRBJ1-4, with D perhaps matching TRBD1 (6 bases). V gave up 0 bases and J gave up 14 bases, with 10 bases separating them. The CDR3 extends over 11 amino acids. CDR1 is SQVTM and CDR2 is ANQGSEA in the germline V gene. CDR3 DNA sequence: TGCAGCGTTGAAGACGGGGACAAGCTGTTTTTT. Translation: CSVEDGDKLFF.

This chain uses TRBV4-1 with TRBJ2-5, with D unresolved. Germline-derived CDR1 and CDR2 are MGHRA and YSYEKL. V was trimmed by 2 bases and J by 1 base, leaving 14 bases between them. The CDR3 spans 16 residues. Written as DNA, the CDR3 is TGCGCCAGCAGCCAAAAAGAAGGAAGGCCCCAAGAGACCCAGTACTTC. It is translated as CASSQKEGRPQETQYF.

V gene TRBV6-5 combines with J gene TRBJ1-1; D is uncertain. The CDR3 extends over 12 amino acids. Trimming removed 3 bases from V and 1 base from J, with 3 bases in between. CDR1 and CDR2 from the germline V gene are MNHEY and SVGAGI. CDR3 residues: CASSYRNTEAFF. The CDR3 bases are TGTGCCAGCAGTTATAGGAACACTGAAGCTTTCTTT.

The chain employs TRBV10-3 and TRBJ1-2; D is possibly TRBD1 (5 bases). The CDR3 length is 13 residues. CDR1 ENHRY and CDR2 SYGVKD come from the germline V gene. Trimming took off 8 bases at V and 3 bases at J, with 13 bases between the two ends. The CDR3 protein is CAIPDSQDYGYTF. CDR3 DNA: TGTGCCATCCCTGACTCACAGGACTATGGCTACACCTTC.

As concerns this clone: A much larger clone lies one base from this, so it may be a read error. The V and J genes are TRBV29-1 and TRBJ1-2; D remains unclear. The germline gives CDR1 SQVTM, CDR2 ANQGSEA. The CDR3 runs to 14 residues. Between the trimmed V and J ends, which lost 2 bases and 4 bases, there was a span of 14 bases. CDR3 sequence (DNA): TGCAGCGTTGAACCGGGCAGCGATCCCTATGGCTACACCTTC. It specifies CSVEPGSDPYGYTF.

Here the CDR3 DNA reads TGTGCCTGGAGTCATGGGATCGAAAAACTGTTTTTT. Its translation is CAWSHGIEKLFF. The chain joins TRBV30 to TRBJ1-4; no firm D call. CDR3 size: 12 residues. CDR1 and CDR2 (germline): GTSNPN, SVGIG (reference sequence). Trimming shortened V by 2 bases and J by 8 bases, and 9 bases separated the two germline ends.

The chain joins TRBV27 to TRBJ1-6; 11 bases agree with TRBD1. Trimming cost V 11 bases and J 11 bases; bases outside gene matches: 17. The CDR3 is 16 residues long. CDR1 is MNHEY and CDR2 is SMNVEV in the germline V gene (reference sequence). The DNA of the CDR3 is TGTGCCCATCCCACAAACCGGGACAGGGGGTTCCCACCCCTCCACTTT. Protein: CAHPTNRDRGFPPLHF.

J is TRBJ1-5 and V is TRBV7-8; 7 nucleotides agree with TRBD1. CDR3 length: 13 amino acids. The V and J ends lost 8 bases and 6 bases, in that order; junction bases with no gene match: 7. CDR1 is SGHVS, CDR2 FQNEAQ, per germline. The chain's CDR3 is CASSLHRGQPQHF. CDR3 DNA sequence: TGTGCCAGCTCCCTTCACAGGGGTCAGCCCCAGCATTTT.

This clone was recorded once. The CDR3 coding sequence is TGCGCCAGCAGCTTGGGACAGGGAGGAAACACCATATATTTT. This gives the protein CASSLGQGGNTIYF. The chain uses TRBV5-1 and TRBJ1-3; 7 nucleotides match TRBD1. The trim removed 0 bases at V and 4 bases at J, leaving 1 base unmatched. Germline V gene sequence: CDR1 SGHRS, CDR2 YFSETQ. There are 14 residues in the CDR3.

The chain carries TRBV7-9 and TRBJ1-1; a weak D match, TRBD1 (6 bases). The CDR3 is 14 residues long. Between the trimmed V and J ends, which lost 2 bases and 4 bases, there was a span of 11 bases. The germline gives CDR1 SEHNR, CDR2 FQNEAQ (reference sequence). The CDR3 DNA reads as TGTGCCAGCAGCTTATGGGACACGAGCACTGAAGCTTTCTTT. Its protein is CASSLWDTSTEAFF.

This clone appeared a few times. This rearrangement joins TRBV28 to TRBJ1-2; TRBD1 matches 9 bases. The CDR3 consists of 15 residues. In germline, CDR1 is MDHEN, CDR2 SYDVKM. V was pared by 5 bases and J by 7 bases, with 11 bases of the junction left unmatched. The DNA for the CDR3 is TGTGCCAGCAGTGAAGCCACAGGGGGCAAAGTTGGCTACACCTTC. Encoded protein: CASSEATGGKVGYTF.

The chain joins TRBV27 to TRBJ2-5, with unresolved D. The CDR3 consists of 13 residues. Between the trimmed V and J ends, which lost 3 bases and 7 bases, there was a span of 12 bases. Germline lookup yields CDR1 MNHEY and CDR2 SMNVEV (reference sequence). The CDR3 sequence is CASSFGSLGTQYF. DNA of the CDR3: TGTGCCAGCAGTTTCGGGTCCCTAGGGACCCAGTACTTC.